The entry that follows covers one T cell receptor (beta chain) sequence. Sequenced by immunoSEQ multiplex PCR; TCRdb stores in-frame clones only, minus some. The sample has 98,000 or so clones, about 88% seen once. The CDR3 loop spans 17 amino acids. Germline V CDR1 and CDR2: LNHDA, SQIVND (reference sequence). V shed 6 bases and J 1 base; nucleotides not matched to a gene: 9. This sample is drawn from a study of OX40 agonist ivuxolimab in advanced cancers. In the study overall: Of mixed ages from about 23 to 85 and averaging roughly 66 years, the group was approximately 80% male.

No patient had autoimmune disease or received systemic immunosuppression. The chain links TRBV19 to TRBJ2-6; TRBD1 matches 7 bases. The clonotype comes from an adult with an advanced solid tumor such as melanoma, head and neck, liver or kidney cancer. The sequencing here drew on CD4+ or CD8+ T cells sorted from blood, taken in a trial of the OX40 agonist ivuxolimab. CDR3 sequence (DNA): TGTGCCAGTAGCTGGACAGGAGGCGGATCTGGGGCCAACGTCCTGACTTTC. Its translation: CASSWTGGGSGANVLTF.